The 18 T cell receptor beta chains presented below share a single source sample, sequenced in a study of OX40 agonist ivuxolimab in advanced cancers. The repertoire was sequenced with immunoSEQ multiplex PCR; TCRdb's copy has only in-frame clones and lacks some. Of under 85,000 clones in the sample, around 94% were seen once. The starting material was CD4+ or CD8+ T cells sorted from blood, obtained in a trial of the OX40 agonist ivuxolimab. Source of these receptors: an adult with an advanced solid tumor such as melanoma, head and neck, liver or kidney cancer.

The V call is TRBV7-9, the J call TRBJ2-7; TRBD2 aligns across 8 bases. The CDR3 loop spans 15 amino acids. Germline V gene lookup returns CDR1 SEHNR and CDR2 FQNEAQ (reference sequence). Trimming cost V 1 base and J 0 bases; bases outside gene matches: 2. CDR3 residues: CASSLGGRTSYEQYF. The CDR3 DNA reads as TGTGCCAGCAGCTTAGGCGGGAGGACCTCCTACGAGCAGTACTTC.

The gene calls are TRBV5-6 and TRBJ2-7; D unclear. Trimming removed 4 bases from V and 2 bases from J, with 4 bases in between. Germline assignment: CDR1 SGHDT and CDR2 YYEEEE. This CDR3 region has 11 residues. The CDR3 coding sequence is TGTGCCAGCAGCCTAACCTACGAGCAGTACTTC. This translates into CASSLTYEQYF.

CDR3 residues: CASSLGITEAFF. The CDR3 nucleotides read TGTGCCAGCAGCTTAGGGATTACTGAAGCTTTCTTT. The chain combines TRBV7-9 with TRBJ1-1; no reliable D call. V lost 1 base to trimming and J lost 5 bases, with 5 bases between them. CDR3 size: 12 residues. The germline V gene encodes CDR1 SEHNR and CDR2 FQNEAQ (reference sequence).

V gene TRBV10-2 combines with J gene TRBJ1-1; 7 bases line up with TRBD1. CDR3 length equals 13 residues. Germline assignment: CDR1 WSHSY and CDR2 SAAADI. J was trimmed by 2 bases and V by 7 bases; bases with no gene match: 4. CDR3 coding DNA: TGCGCCAGCACCCGGACAGGTAACACTGAAGCTTTCTTT. It specifies CASTRTGNTEAFF.

This sequence joins TRBV11-2 and TRBJ2-7, with 7 bases matching TRBD2. Germline trimming cut 2 bases from V and 5 bases from J; bases unmatched to any gene: 3. CDR3 size: 13 residues. The germline gives CDR1 SGHAT, CDR2 FQNNGV. The chain's CDR3 is CASSLSGGDEQYF. CDR3 in DNA: TGTGCCAGCAGCTTATCGGGGGGAGACGAGCAGTACTTC.

The chain couples TRBV7-2 to TRBJ2-3, with D unresolved. Trimming cost V 0 bases and J 1 base, with 17 bases left between them. The CDR3 is 18 residues long. Germline lookup yields CDR1 SGHTA and CDR2 FQGNSA. CDR3 bases: TGTGCCAGCAGCTTAGCGGTCCCCCTACGGTCCCGCACAGATACGCAGTATTTT. Amino acid sequence: CASSLAVPLRSRTDTQYF.

This clone was detected only once. The chain recombines TRBV29-1 with TRBJ2-1, with D perhaps matching TRBD1 or TRBD2 (5 bases each). Trimming removed 4 bases from V and 8 bases from J, with 24 bases in between. Germline lookup yields CDR1 SQVTM and CDR2 ANQGSEA. The CDR3 covers 16 residues. The CDR3 DNA sequence: TGCAGCGTTGCCACATCTCCGGGACCTACTGGGGATGAGCAGTTCTTC. Translating gives CSVATSPGPTGDEQFF.

The chain uses TRBV11-1 and TRBJ2-5; D gene ambiguous. Trimming stripped 3 bases from V and 3 bases from J, with 8 bases between. The CDR3 spans 13 residues. From germline, CDR1 is SGHAT and CDR2 FQDESV (reference sequence). The CDR3 spells CASSFLGKETQYF. CDR3 DNA sequence: TGTGCCAGCAGCTTCCTTGGAAAAGAGACCCAGTACTTC.

This clone has a single count. This chain links TRBV9 with TRBJ1-2; 11 bases match TRBD1. The CDR3 consists of 18 residues. Germline V gives CDR1 SGDLS, CDR2 YYNGEE. V lost 3 bases, J lost 0 bases, and 10 bases stayed unmatched. The DNA for the CDR3 is TGTGCCAGCAGCGATCCTCGGGACAGGGGGTACGCTAACTATGGCTACACCTTC. Its translation: CASSDPRDRGYANYGYTF.

This clone was detected once. V and J are TRBV6-5 and TRBJ2-7; no firm D call. The CDR3 is 13 residues long. Germline lookup yields CDR1 MNHEY and CDR2 SVGAGI. The germline V and J ends were trimmed by 2 bases and 2 bases, with 7 bases remaining between them. The CDR3: CASSYAGAYEQYF. Here the CDR3 DNA reads TGTGCCAGCAGTTACGCAGGCGCCTACGAGCAGTACTTC.

This chain connects TRBV7-8 to TRBJ2-7; no clear D gene. Trimming shortened V by 1 base and J by 0 bases, and 13 bases separated the two germline ends. This CDR3 is built from 16 residues. In germline, CDR1 is SGHVS, CDR2 FQNEAQ. CDR3 in DNA: TGTGCCAGCAGCTTAGAGAGACTGATAAGCTCCTACGAGCAGTACTTC. Amino acids: CASSLERLISSYEQYF.

The rearrangement links TRBV18 to TRBJ2-7, with 10 bases lining up with TRBD1. The germline gives CDR1 KGHSH, CDR2 LQKENI. The CDR3 sequence is 13 residues long. J gave up 3 bases and V 5 bases, and 1 base lay outside the gene matches. The CDR3 reads CASSGDRGYEQYF. In nucleotides, the CDR3 is TGTGCCAGCTCAGGGGACAGGGGCTACGAGCAGTACTTC.

The chain has TRBV7-3 and TRBJ2-7; 11 bases map to TRBD1. V dropped 0 bases and J dropped 5; count of bases not matched to a gene: 6. This CDR3 is built from 16 residues. CDR1 SGHTA and CDR2 FQGTGA come from the germline V gene. CDR3: CASSLTGTGGWDEQYF. The CDR3 coding sequence is TGTGCCAGCAGCTTAACGGGGACAGGGGGATGGGACGAGCAGTACTTC.

The chain joins TRBV27 to TRBJ2-7; no firm D call. The CDR3 has 14 residues. The ends were cut back, 5 bases at V and 1 base at J, with 12 bases in the middle. In germline, CDR1 is MNHEY, CDR2 SMNVEV (reference sequence). The CDR3 nucleotides read TGTGCCAGCAGTCCCATGACGGATTCCTACGAGCAGTACTTC. This encodes CASSPMTDSYEQYF.

J is TRBJ2-1 and V is TRBV2; 12 bases align to TRBD2. Unmatched junction bases numbered 6, after V lost 2 bases and J lost 10 bases. This CDR3 has 15 residues. Germline CDR1 reads SNHLY; CDR2 reads FYNNEI. CDR3 loop: CASSELAGGPGEQFF. CDR3 bases: TGTGCCAGCAGTGAACTAGCGGGAGGGCCGGGCGAGCAGTTCTTC.

For this clone: One junction end does not reproduce the germline sequence, and a read error may be involved. V usage is TRBV6-6 and J usage is TRBJ2-5; D is ambiguous. CDR3 length: 12 amino acids. Germline CDR1 reads MNHNY; CDR2 reads SVGAGI (reference sequence). The CDR3 loop is CAGSYYQETQYF. The CDR3 DNA is TGTGCCGGCAGTTACTACCAAGAGACCCAGTACTTC.

V usage is TRBV7-3 and J usage is TRBJ2-1, with 10 bases identical to TRBD2. In germline, CDR1 is SGHTA, CDR2 FQGTGA. V lost 2 bases and J lost 5; bases outside the gene matches: 6. This CDR3 contains 16 residues. The CDR3 loop reads CASSLGFGTSDNEQFF. CDR3 nucleotides: TGTGCCAGCAGCTTAGGGTTTGGGACTAGCGACAATGAGCAGTTCTTC.

The chain joins TRBV6-5 to TRBJ2-7; 7 bases are a match to TRBD1. The CDR3 sequence is 13 residues long. CDR1 and CDR2 (germline): MNHEY, SVGAGI. After removal of 5 bases from V and 2 bases from J, the junction contained 3 bases not matched to a gene. CDR3 residues: CASSPDRAYEQYF. The CDR3, as DNA: TGTGCCAGCAGTCCCGACAGGGCCTACGAGCAGTACTTC.